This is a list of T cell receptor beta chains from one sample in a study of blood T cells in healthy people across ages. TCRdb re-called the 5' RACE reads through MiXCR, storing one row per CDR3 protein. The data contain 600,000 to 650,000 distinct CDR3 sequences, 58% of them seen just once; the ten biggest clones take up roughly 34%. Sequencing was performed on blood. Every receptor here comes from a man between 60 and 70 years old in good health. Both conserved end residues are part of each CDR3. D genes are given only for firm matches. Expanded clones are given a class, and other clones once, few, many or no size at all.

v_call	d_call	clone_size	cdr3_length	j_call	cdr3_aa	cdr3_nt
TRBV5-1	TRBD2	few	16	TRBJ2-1	CASSLSSSGGHNEQFF	TGCGCCAGCAGCTTGTCCTCTAGCGGGGGCCACAATGAGCAGTTCTTC
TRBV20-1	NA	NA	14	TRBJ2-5	CSARRTRPQETQYF	TGCAGTGCTAGAAGGACTCGTCCCCAAGAGACCCAGTACTTC
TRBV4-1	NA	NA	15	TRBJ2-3	CASSQMHGRTDTQYF	TGCGCCAGCAGCCAAATGCATGGGAGGACTGATACGCAGTATTTT
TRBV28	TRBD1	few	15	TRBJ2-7	CASSSPGTDLYEQYF	TGTGCCAGCAGTTCCCCCGGGACAGATCTCTACGAGCAGTACTTC
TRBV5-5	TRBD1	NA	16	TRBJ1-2	CASSLSSQGVDYGYTF	TGTGCCAGCAGCTTGTCGTCACAGGGGGTCGACTATGGCTACACCTTC
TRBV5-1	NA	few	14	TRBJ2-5	CASSSNRDWETQYF	TGCGCCAGCAGCTCCAACAGGGATTGGGAGACCCAGTACTTC
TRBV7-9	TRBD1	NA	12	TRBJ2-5	CASSHTGAAQYF	TGTGCCAGCAGCCATACAGGGGCGGCCCAGTACTTC
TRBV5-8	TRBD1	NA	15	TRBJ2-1	CASGPTGTGGNEQFF	TGTGCCAGCGGCCCGACAGGGACGGGTGGCAATGAGCAGTTCTTC
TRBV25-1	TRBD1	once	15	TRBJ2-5	CASSAGDRYQETQYF	TGTGCCAGCAGTGCTGGGGACAGGTACCAAGAGACCCAGTACTTC
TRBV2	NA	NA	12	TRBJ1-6	CATWGDNSPLHF	TGTGCCACCTGGGGTGATAATTCACCCCTCCACTTT
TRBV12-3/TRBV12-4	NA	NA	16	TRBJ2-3	CASSFYQGARTDTQYF	TGTGCCAGCAGTTTCTATCAAGGGGCCCGCACAGATACGCAGTATTTT
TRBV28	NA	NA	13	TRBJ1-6	CASTTLAGSPLHF	TGTGCCAGCACCACACTAGCAGGTTCACCCCTCCACTTT
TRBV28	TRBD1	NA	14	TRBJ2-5	CASSPGQGQETPYF	TGTGCCAGCAGCCCGGGACAGGGCCAAGAGACCCCGTACTTC
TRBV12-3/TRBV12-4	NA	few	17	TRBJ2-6	CASRPGGARSGANVLTF	TGTGCCAGCAGACCTGGGGGGGCCCGATCTGGGGCCAACGTCCTGACTTTC
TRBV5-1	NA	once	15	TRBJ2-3	CASSRVGGATDTQYF	TGCGCCAGCAGCCGGGTAGGGGGGGCCACAGATACGCAGTATTTT
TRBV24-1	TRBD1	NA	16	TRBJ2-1	CATSSGPGQDNNEQFF	TGTGCCACCAGTTCAGGACCGGGACAGGATAACAATGAGCAGTTCTTC
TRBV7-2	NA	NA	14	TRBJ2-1	CASSLLGIYNEQFF	TGTGCCAGCAGCTTACTGGGAATCTACAATGAGCAGTTCTTC
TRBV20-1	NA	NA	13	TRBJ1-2	CSARRGGLEGYTF	TGCAGTGCTAGACGGGGCGGTCTGGAGGGCTACACCTTC
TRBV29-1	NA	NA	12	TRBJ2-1	CSVAGNQETQFF	TGCAGCGTTGCAGGGAACCAAGAGACCCAGTTCTTC
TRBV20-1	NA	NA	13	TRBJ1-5	CSAVRGPGQPQHF	TGCAGTGCTGTTCGGGGTCCCGGTCAGCCCCAGCATTTT
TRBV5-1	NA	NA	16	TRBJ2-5	CASSYIPGTTYNEQYF	TGCGCCAGCAGCTACATTCCCGGGACCACCTACAATGAGCAGTACTTC
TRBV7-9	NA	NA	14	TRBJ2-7	CASSLRAASYEQYF	TGTGCCAGCAGCTTACGGGCCGCCAGCTACGAGCAGTACTTC
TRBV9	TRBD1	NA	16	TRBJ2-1	CASSVVGQSSYNEQFF	TGTGCCAGCAGCGTAGTGGGACAGAGCTCCTACAATGAGCAGTTCTTC
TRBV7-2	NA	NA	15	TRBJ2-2	CASSLQPTHTGELFF	TGTGCCAGCAGCTTACAGCCGACTCACACCGGGGAGCTGTTTTTT
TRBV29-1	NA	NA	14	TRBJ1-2	CSVKVRQGERGYTF	TGCAGCGTTAAAGTACGCCAGGGAGAGAGGGGCTACACCTTC
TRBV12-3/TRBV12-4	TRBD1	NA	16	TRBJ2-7	CASRSTGTGGSYEQYF	TGTGCCAGCAGGTCGACCGGGACAGGGGGCTCCTACGAGCAGTACTTC
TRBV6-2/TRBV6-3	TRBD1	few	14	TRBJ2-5	CASSSGQFKETQYF	TGTGCCAGCAGCTCGGGACAGTTCAAAGAGACCCAGTACTTC
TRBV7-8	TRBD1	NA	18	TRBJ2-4	CASSRDRFTTIAKNIQYF	TGTGCCAGCAGCCGGGACAGGTTTACGACGATAGCCAAAAACATTCAGTACTTC
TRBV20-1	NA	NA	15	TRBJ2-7	CSASGRASDSYEQYF	TGCAGTGCTAGTGGGCGGGCATCTGACTCCTACGAGCAGTACTTC
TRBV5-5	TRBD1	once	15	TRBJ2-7	CASSDRVFPNYEQYF	TGCGCCAGCAGCGACAGGGTTTTTCCTAATTACGAGCAGTACTTC
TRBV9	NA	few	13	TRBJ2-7	CASSTGVTYEQYF	TGTGCCAGCAGCACCGGGGTGACCTACGAGCAGTACTTC
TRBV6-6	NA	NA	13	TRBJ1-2	CASSYVGRMGYTF	TGTGCCAGCAGTTACGTGGGGCGCATGGGCTACACCTTC
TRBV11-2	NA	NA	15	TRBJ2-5	CASSLGSEPQETQYF	TGTGCCAGCAGCTTAGGGTCAGAACCACAAGAGACCCAGTACTTC
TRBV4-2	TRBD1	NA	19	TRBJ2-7	CASSQGVGDRGQGGYEQYF	TGTGCCAGCAGCCAAGGGGTAGGGGACAGGGGGCAAGGCGGCTACGAGCAGTACTTC
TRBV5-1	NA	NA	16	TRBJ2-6	CASSLAGTSGANVLTF	TGCGCCAGCAGCTTGGCAGGGACCTCTGGGGCCAACGTCCTGACTTTC
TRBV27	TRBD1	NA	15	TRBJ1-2	CASSPGQEGIYGYTF	TGTGCCAGCAGCCCGGGACAGGAGGGGATATATGGCTACACCTTC
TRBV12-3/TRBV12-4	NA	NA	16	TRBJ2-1	CASSDPGSSSYNEQFF	TGTGCCAGCAGTGATCCGGGGTCGAGCTCCTACAATGAGCAGTTCTTC
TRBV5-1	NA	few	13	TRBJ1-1	CASSWTDGTEAFF	TGCGCCAGCAGCTGGACAGATGGGACTGAAGCTTTCTTT
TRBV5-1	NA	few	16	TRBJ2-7	CASSLDERAGLYEQYF	TGCGCCAGCAGCTTGGATGAGCGGGCGGGGCTCTACGAGCAGTACTTC
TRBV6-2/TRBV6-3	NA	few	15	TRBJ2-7	CATRPPGISDYEQYF	TGTGCCACCCGTCCCCCGGGAATTTCGGACTACGAGCAGTACTTC
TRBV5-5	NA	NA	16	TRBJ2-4	CASSLGASGAQTIQYF	TGTGCCAGCAGCTTGGGGGCTAGTGGGGCACAAACCATTCAGTACTTC
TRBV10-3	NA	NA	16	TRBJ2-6	CAIRDGLSSGANVLTF	TGTGCCATCAGGGACGGATTGAGCTCTGGGGCCAACGTCCTGACTTTC
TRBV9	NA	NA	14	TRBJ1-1	CASSVGHLAPEAFF	TGTGCCAGCAGCGTCGGACACTTAGCTCCTGAAGCTTTCTTT
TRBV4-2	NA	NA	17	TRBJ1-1	CASSQGGPRVGNTEAFF	TGTGCCAGCAGCCAGGGGGGTCCGAGGGTCGGGAACACTGAAGCTTTCTTT
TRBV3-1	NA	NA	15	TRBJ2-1	CASSQAASSYNEQFF	TGTGCCAGCAGCCAAGCGGCTAGCTCCTACAATGAGCAGTTCTTC
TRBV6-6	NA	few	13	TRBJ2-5	CASSPAVQETQYF	TGTGCCAGCAGCCCCGCGGTCCAAGAGACCCAGTACTTC
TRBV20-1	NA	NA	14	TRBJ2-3	CSARDLVYTDTQYF	TGCAGTGCTAGAGATCTTGTCTACACAGATACGCAGTATTTT
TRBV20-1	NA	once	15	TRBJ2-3	CSASSRATSTDTQYF	TGCAGTGCTAGTTCCAGGGCCACTAGCACAGATACGCAGTATTTT
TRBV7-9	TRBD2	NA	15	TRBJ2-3	CASSQNAGGADTQYF	TGTGCCAGCAGCCAAAACGCGGGAGGGGCAGATACGCAGTATTTT
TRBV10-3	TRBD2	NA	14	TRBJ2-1	CAISDTSGEDEQFF	TGTGCCATCAGTGACACTAGCGGGGAGGATGAGCAGTTCTTC
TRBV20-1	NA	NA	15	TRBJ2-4	CSAHRTTSAKNIQYF	TGCAGTGCTCACAGGACTACCTCCGCCAAAAACATTCAGTACTTC
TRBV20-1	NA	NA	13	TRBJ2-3	CSPCVSGTDTQYF	TGCAGTCCGTGTGTGTCGGGGACAGATACGCAGTATTTT
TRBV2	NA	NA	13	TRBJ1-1	CASVGPANTEAFF	TGTGCCAGTGTGGGCCCAGCTAACACTGAAGCTTTCTTT
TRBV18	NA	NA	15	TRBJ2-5	CASSPPTRAQETQYF	TGTGCCAGCTCACCACCGACCAGGGCCCAAGAGACCCAGTACTTC
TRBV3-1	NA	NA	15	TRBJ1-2	CASSPQARGNYGYTF	TGTGCCAGCAGCCCCCAAGCGAGGGGGAACTATGGCTACACCTTC
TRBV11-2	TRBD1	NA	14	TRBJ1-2	CASSWGQGLEGYTF	TGTGCCAGCAGCTGGGGACAGGGGCTTGAGGGCTACACCTTC
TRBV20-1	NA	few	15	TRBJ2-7	CSARDRALSSYEQYF	TGCAGTGCTAGAGATCGGGCCCTAAGCTCCTACGAGCAGTACTTC
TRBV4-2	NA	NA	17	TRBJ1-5	CASSLTTQRGWDQPQHF	TGTGCCAGCAGCCTCACTACCCAGAGAGGGTGGGATCAGCCCCAGCATTTT